This TCR beta chain was identified in a study of blood T cells in healthy people across ages. Study-wide findings and caveats: Naive CD4+ cell counts and diversity both ran higher in long-lived than in aged donors.

The CDR3 loop spans 15 amino acids. With V trimmed by 6 bases and J by 5 bases, 12 bases remained unmatched. CDR1 is ENHRY and CDR2 is SYGVKD in the germline V gene. A second PCR, run for 7 to 11 cycles, used a sample-barcoded 5' primer plus a J-beta primer mix. TCRdb passed the 5' RACE reads through MiXCR, listing each CDR3 protein once. The sample holds 450,000 to 700,000 distinct CDR3 sequences, 25% to 30% seen once. This clonotype was counted a single time. What it binds is unknown. The rearrangement joins TRBV10-3 to TRBJ1-2, with 7 bases that match TRBD1. The material sequenced was blood. This clonotype originated in a woman aged 70-85 years in good health. The CDR3 sequence: CAIRDDRALKYGYTF. Here the CDR3 DNA reads TGTGCCATCAGGGACGACAGGGCCCTTAAGTATGGCTACACCTTC.